This TCR beta chain was recorded in a study of shared clonotypes between healthy human individuals. CD8 cells regarded as naive lacked CD45RO, were positively chosen for CCR7, and omitted terminally differentiated effector memory CD45RA+ cells. TCRdb keeps only in-frame clones here, not all; method: immunoSEQ multiplex PCR. The data hold about 1,900,000 clones, with about 95% observed a single time. The germline V gene has CDR1 MNHEY and CDR2 SVGAGI. The CDR3 is 16 amino acids. V lost 2 bases, J lost 0 bases, and 10 bases lay in between. To note about this clone: The same CDR3 can be traced to other DNA sequences in this sample.

V is TRBV6-5 and J is TRBJ1-4; TRBD1 is a possible D gene (6 bases). The specimen sequenced was naive CD8+ T cells sorted from blood. The origin of this receptor is a man younger than 35 in good health. The CDR3 here is CASSYGQFATNEKLFF. DNA of the CDR3: TGTGCCAGCAGTTACGGACAGTTTGCAACTAATGAAAAACTGTTTTTT.